Below, 5 T cell receptor beta chains from the same sample are listed, as sequenced in a study of technical replicates of blood from a handful of donors. The table came from immunoSEQ multiplex PCR; TCRdb's copy has only in-frame clones and leaves some out. Counted here are about 81,000 clones, just over 95% occurring once; the ten biggest clones make up around 0.18%. Sequencing was performed on T cells isolated from PBMCs. The receptors stem from a human donor in good health.

This chain links TRBV18 with TRBJ2-2; D gene unclear. Trimming cost V 2 bases and J 6 bases, with 16 bases left between them. From germline, CDR1 is KGHSH and CDR2 LQKENI. This CDR3 contains 16 residues. Written as DNA, the CDR3 is TGTGCCAGCTCACCAATTTCAGTCCACATATCCGGGGAGCTGTTTTTT. Its translation: CASSPISVHISGELFF.

The chain links TRBV5-1 to TRBJ2-7, with a possible D match to TRBD1 (6 bases). Germline-derived CDR1 and CDR2 are SGHRS and YFSETQ. Trimming stripped 1 base from V and 0 bases from J, with 8 bases between. CDR3 size: 14 residues. The CDR3 region is CASSLWDNSYEQYF. The CDR3 DNA sequence: TGCGCCAGCAGCTTGTGGGACAACTCCTACGAGCAGTACTTC.

This sequence joins TRBV4-1 and TRBJ1-5, with D unclear. Germline V lookup: CDR1 MGHRA, CDR2 YSYEKL. This CDR3 has 16 residues. V gave up 2 bases and J gave up 0 bases, with 11 bases separating them. The chain's CDR3 is CASSQRYGNSNQPQHF. In DNA form, the CDR3 reads TGCGCCAGCAGCCAACGTTACGGGAATAGCAATCAGCCCCAGCATTTT.

V and J are TRBV30 and TRBJ2-5, with 8 bases aligning to TRBD2. This CDR3 has 14 residues. V gave up 3 bases and J gave up 2 bases; unmatched junction bases: 5. CDR1 is GTSNPN and CDR2 is SVGIG in the germline V gene (reference sequence). The CDR3: CAWSRGGIQETQYF. For the CDR3, the DNA is TGTGCCTGGAGCCGGGGGGGCATACAAGAGACCCAGTACTTC.

The rearrangement uses TRBV27 and TRBJ2-7, with 12 nucleotides matching TRBD2. CDR3 size: 15 residues. The J segment lost 4 bases and the V segment lost 5 bases, leaving 6 bases of the junction unmatched. Looked up from germline, CDR1 is MNHEY and CDR2 is SMNVEV (reference sequence). The CDR3 loop is CASSPTSGSGYEQYF. In DNA, the CDR3 is TGTGCCAGCAGTCCGACTAGCGGGAGTGGGTACGAGCAGTACTTC.